A selection of T cell receptor beta chains follows, all from one sample in a study of OX40 agonist ivuxolimab in advanced cancers. Clones were sequenced by immunoSEQ multiplex PCR, and TCRdb holds only the in-frame ones, with some missing. The repertoire has 73,000 or so clones, 80% to 90% of them found once; the top ten carry 2.4%. Here the sequenced sample was CD4+ or CD8+ T cells sorted from blood, taken in a trial of the OX40 agonist ivuxolimab. The receptors stem from an adult with an advanced solid tumor such as melanoma, head and neck, liver or kidney cancer. The conserved cysteine and the conserved F or W are not part of the CDR3 here. A D gene is named only where the DNA matches it firmly. Clone sizes are given selectively: once, few, many, or a class where the clone is expanded.

clone_size	d_call	j_call	v_call	cdr3_aa
NA	TRBD2	TRBJ2-1	TRBV11-2	ASSPSGRAVNEQF
NA	NA	TRBJ1-1	TRBV28	ASSLSGVMNTEAF
NA	NA	TRBJ2-6	TRBV11-2	ASSLLTGAGSGANVLT
NA	NA	TRBJ2-5	TRBV5-5	ASSLWMGETQY
once	TRBD1	TRBJ2-7	TRBV7-8	ASSIGTGASYEQY
NA	TRBD1	TRBJ1-2	TRBV5-8	ASSFGQGAYYGYT
many	TRBD2	TRBJ2-1	TRBV5-4	ASSDSSGRANEQF
few	NA	TRBJ1-5	TRBV7-9	ASSRDSAGNQPQH
NA	NA	TRBJ2-3	TRBV6-6	ASSTPGASTDTQY
few	NA	TRBJ2-1	TRBV4-3	ASSQDLGRRYYNEQF
NA	TRBD1	TRBJ1-2	TRBV7-2	ASSSRQGWGYT
NA	NA	TRBJ1-2	TRBV6-1	ASGTMGGDYGYT